This T cell receptor (beta chain) emerged from a study of blood T cell repertoires in COVID-19. Overall study: Donors in the United States, Italy and Spain gave samples during acute or convalescent COVID-19. From T cells, B-cell-depleted T cells, or PBMCs came the material, which was cDNA or gDNA.

Which cohort a participant joined came from the clinical history participants gave. In the study's own analysis: Estimated nucleated cell counts came from reference gene primer amplification. TCRdb's copy holds only in-frame clones and misses some; the assay was immunoSEQ multiplex PCR. V, J and clone size derive from that table, while D and trimming were established from the DNA sequence. This sample has 110,000 to 150,000 clones; 70% to 90% occur once, and the top ten carry 6.2%. This CDR3 has 14 residues. V shed 7 bases and J 1 base; nucleotides not matched to a gene: 4. Germline CDR1 MNHEY, CDR2 SVGAGI.

Sequenced sample: PBMCs or T cells enriched from blood (not recorded which). The clonotype comes from a woman in her forties who had recovered from COVID-19. The chain couples TRBV6-5 to TRBJ2-7, with 10 bases aligning to TRBD1. The CDR3 here is CASKWDRGSYEQYF. CDR3 DNA: TGTGCCAGCAAATGGGACAGGGGTTCCTACGAGCAGTACTTC.